The clone carrying this T cell receptor beta chain counts as medium-sized. Its antigen remains unknown. Germline assignment: CDR1 LGHNA and CDR2 YSLEER. CDR3 length: 15 residues. V lost 4 bases to trimming and J lost 7 bases; unmatched junction nucleotides: 8. This sample is part of a study of OX40 agonist ivuxolimab in advanced cancers. Overall study context: A mean age of roughly 66 years, range 23 to 79, was recorded, and approximately 80% were male.

Some clones are missing from TCRdb's copy, which holds only in-frame ones; the method was immunoSEQ multiplex PCR. Of roughly 11,000 clones in the sample, around 84% were seen once. Overall study results and limits: At doses 0.1 to 3.0 mg/kg, CD4+ and CD8+ clones expanded.

The chain recombines TRBV4-3 with TRBJ2-1, with 9 bases matching TRBD1. The material sequenced was CD4+ or CD8+ T cells sorted from blood, taken in a trial of the OX40 agonist ivuxolimab. This TCR was sampled from an adult with an advanced solid tumor such as melanoma, head and neck, liver or kidney cancer. The CDR3 nucleotides are TGCGCCAGCAGCCTTCTGACAGGGGGAAGGAATGAGCAGTTCTTC. Translation gives CASSLLTGGRNEQFF.